This T cell receptor (beta chain) was identified during a study of T cell repertoires and HLA-DP antigens. Notes on the study in general: A non-physiological HeLa system presented antigen to total CD4+ responders.

Turning to this clone: Antigen: not known. This CDR3 is also generated by other DNA sequences in the sample.

TCRdb's table, derived via immunoSEQ multiplex PCR, lists solely in-frame clones and lacks some. Among about 89,000 clones listed, around nine tenths were seen once. Germline V gene sequence: CDR1 SGHRS, CDR2 YFSETQ. V lost 1 base to trimming and J lost 1 base, with 8 bases between them. CDR3 length equals 14 residues. The receptor was isolated from a man aged 45-65 years in good health and CMV-seronegative. V usage is TRBV5-1 and J usage is TRBJ2-5; D perhaps matches TRBD2 (6 bases). Source material: CD4+ T cells from PBMCs. CDR3 coding DNA: TGCGCCAGCAGCTTGCCCGGGGGCCAAGAGACCCAGTACTTC. This translates into CASSLPGGQETQYF.